This T cell receptor (beta chain) was profiled in a study of type 1 regulatory T cells (TCRdb year 2021). At the level of the whole study: An in vitro protocol by which a Tr1-enriched, alloantigen-specific CD4 T cell product named T-allo10 was generated was characterized in the study. T-allo10 was being tested clinically in patients with hematological malignancies who were undergoing allogeneic hematopoietic stem cell transplantation.

The listed sequencing device is Illumina MiSeq. The public reads were run again by TCRdb, first through fastp at Q25 and then through MiXCR, and only productive beta chains were kept. Records with the same CDR3 protein are collapsed into one entry carrying the most frequent genes and DNA. The sample yields under 85,000 distinct CDR3 sequences; just under 50% were counted once. The ten largest clonotypes hold roughly 2.1% of the sample. CDR1 is given as LGHNA and CDR2 as YNFKEQ, both from the germline V gene. The junction carries 8 bases between V and J, which are trimmed by 1 base and 5 bases respectively. The CDR3 goes from the cysteine to the phenylalanine over 13 residues. Left in the record is the CDR3 DNA by itself, 39 bases read in frame from the first base. Turning to this clonotype: Its antigen specificity is not known. Within one base of it there is no much larger clone, and no base qualities were kept.

Overall study outcomes, separate from this receptor: Tr1 cells showed a more restricted TCR repertoire than non-Tr1 cells, which the study interpreted as alloantigen-induced clonal expansion.

The V and J segments used are TRBV4-2 and TRBJ2-5; a confident D gene designation cannot be given. The source of this sequence is a human donor in good health. The sequenced material came from cultured non-Tr1 T cells, either the whole culture or a sorted T cell fraction (not recorded which). The cell subset or site label of this sample denotes: non-Tr1 population from the T-allo10 product. The DNA sequence reads TGTGCCAGCAGCCAAGGCTGGGGTGAGACCCAGTACTTC. Translated, it reads CASSQGWGETQYF.